Listed here are 3 T cell receptor beta chains from one sample, sequenced in a study of T cell repertoires in cytomegalovirus infection. These receptors lack a known antigen. TCRdb processed the reads anew with MiXCR; each CDR3 protein has one entry. The data show hundreds of thousands of distinct CDR3 sequences, with 30% to 40% seen just once and about a sixth held by the top ten. The sample consisted of cultured PBMCs, taken from culture after CMV antigen stimulation. Every receptor here comes from a human donor in good health (CMV status not recorded). Some clones in this sample may be carry-over from other donors' samples.

Many counts were recorded for this clonotype. DNA for the CDR3: TGTGCCAGCAGTTTATCAGGGGCCTATGGCTACACCTTC. It is translated as CASSLSGAYGYTF. This chain joins TRBV12-3 or TRBV12-4 and TRBJ1-2; D might be TRBD1 (6 bases). Trimming took off 2 bases at V and 4 bases at J, with 8 bases between the two ends. CDR3 length: 13 residues.

This rearrangement joins TRBV28 to TRBJ1-2, with D tentatively TRBD1 (5 bases). CDR1 MDHEN and CDR2 SYDVKM come from the germline V gene. This CDR3 comprises 14 residues. V was trimmed by 4 bases and J by 1 base, leaving 10 bases between them. The DNA of the CDR3 is TGTGCCAGCAGTTATCAGGGAGGTAACTATGGCTACACCTTC. Translating it yields CASSYQGGNYGYTF.

V and J are TRBV7-3 and TRBJ2-7, with TRBD2 identical over 9 bases. The J segment lost 3 bases and the V segment lost 8 bases, leaving 8 bases of the junction unmatched. The length of the CDR3 is 14 residues. In germline, CDR1 is SGHTA, CDR2 FQGTGA. The CDR3 is CASSQGGRGYEQYF. The CDR3 DNA reads as TGTGCCAGCTCTCAGGGCGGGAGGGGCTACGAGCAGTACTTC.